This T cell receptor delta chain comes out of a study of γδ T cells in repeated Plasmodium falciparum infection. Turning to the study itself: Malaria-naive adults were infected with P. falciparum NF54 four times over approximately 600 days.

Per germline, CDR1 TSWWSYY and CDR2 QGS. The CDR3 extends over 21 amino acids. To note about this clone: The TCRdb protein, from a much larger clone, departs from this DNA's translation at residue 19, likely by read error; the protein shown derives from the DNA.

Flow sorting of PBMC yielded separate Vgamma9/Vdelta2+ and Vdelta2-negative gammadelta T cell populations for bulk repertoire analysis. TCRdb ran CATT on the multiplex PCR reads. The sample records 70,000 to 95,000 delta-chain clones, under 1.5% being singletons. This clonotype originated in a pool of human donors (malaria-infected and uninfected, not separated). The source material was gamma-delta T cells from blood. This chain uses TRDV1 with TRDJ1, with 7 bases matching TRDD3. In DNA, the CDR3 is TGTGCTCTTGGGGAATGCTGGTATTGGACGGGGGGATCACGGGTCACCGATAAACCCATCTTT. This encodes CALGECWYWTGGSRVTDKPIF.